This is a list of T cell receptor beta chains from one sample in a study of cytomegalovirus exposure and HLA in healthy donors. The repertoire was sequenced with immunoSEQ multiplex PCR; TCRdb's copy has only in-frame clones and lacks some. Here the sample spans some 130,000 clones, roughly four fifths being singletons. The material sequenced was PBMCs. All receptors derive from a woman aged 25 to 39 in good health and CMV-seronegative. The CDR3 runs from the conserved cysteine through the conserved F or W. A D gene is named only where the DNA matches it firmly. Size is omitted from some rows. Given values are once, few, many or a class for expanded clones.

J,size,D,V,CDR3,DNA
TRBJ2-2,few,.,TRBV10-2,CASSEQQATGELFF,TGCGCCAGCAGTGAGCAGCAGGCCACCGGGGAGCTGTTTTTT
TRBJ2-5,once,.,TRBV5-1,CASSFNLRETQYF,TGCGCCAGCAGCTTTAATTTGAGAGAGACCCAGTACTTC
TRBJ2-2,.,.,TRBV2,CASSRLTINTGELFF,TGTGCCAGCAGCAGACTAACAATAAACACCGGGGAGCTGTTTTTT
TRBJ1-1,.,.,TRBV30,CAWSVLFRGYTEAFF,TGTGCCTGGAGTGTATTATTCAGGGGTTACACTGAAGCTTTCTTT
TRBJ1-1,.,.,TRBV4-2,CASSQKSGDEAFF,TGTGCCAGCAGCCAAAAATCCGGGGATGAAGCTTTCTTT
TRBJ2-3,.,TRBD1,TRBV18,CASSPPGQNTDTQYF,TGTGCCAGCTCACCTCCGGGACAGAACACAGATACGCAGTATTTT
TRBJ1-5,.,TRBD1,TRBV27,CASSLTGDGQPQHF,TGTGCCAGCAGCCTAACAGGGGACGGACAGCCCCAGCATTTT
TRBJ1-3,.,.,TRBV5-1,CASGTGSSGNTIYF,TGCGCCAGCGGAACAGGGAGCTCTGGAAACACCATATATTTT
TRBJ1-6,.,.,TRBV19,CASNSRSGDSPLHF,TGTGCCAGTAATTCAAGATCGGGGGATTCACCCCTCCACTTT
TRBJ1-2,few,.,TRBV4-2,CASSTQGLGVGYTF,TGTGCCAGCAGCACTCAGGGTCTGGGTGTTGGCTACACCTTC
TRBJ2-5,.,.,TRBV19,CASSRSQGEGGTQYF,TGTGCCAGTAGTAGGTCACAGGGGGAGGGGGGGACCCAGTACTTC
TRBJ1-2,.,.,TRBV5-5,CASSLAGGHYGYTF,TGTGCCAGCAGCTTGGCGGGGGGGCACTATGGCTACACCTTC
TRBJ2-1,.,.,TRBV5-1,CASSLEGATYNEQFF,TGCGCCAGCAGCTTGGAAGGGGCTACCTACAATGAGCAGTTCTTC
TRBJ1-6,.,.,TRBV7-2,CASSLEGESPLHF,TGTGCCAGCAGCTTAGAAGGGGAATCACCCCTCCACTTT
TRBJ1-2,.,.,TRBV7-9,CASSLIGLGGYGYTF,TGTGCCAGCAGCTTAATCGGTCTTGGCGGCTATGGCTACACCTTC
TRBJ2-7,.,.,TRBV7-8,CASSNSDSLPKYF,TGTGCCAGCAGCAATTCGGACAGCCTCCCCAAGTACTTC
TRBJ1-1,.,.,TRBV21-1,CASSKWVRQNTEAFF,TGTGCCAGCAGCAAATGGGTCAGACAGAACACTGAAGCTTTCTTT
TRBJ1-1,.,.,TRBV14,CASRRQGNTEAFF,TGTGCCAGCAGACGTCAGGGGAACACTGAAGCTTTCTTT
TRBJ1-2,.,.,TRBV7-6,CASSPQALAGNYGYTF,TGTGCCAGCAGCCCCCAGGCCTTGGCAGGGAACTATGGCTACACCTTC
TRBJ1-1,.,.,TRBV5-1,CASSLAQGVNTEAFF,TGCGCCAGCAGCTTGGCCCAGGGCGTAAACACTGAAGCTTTCTTT
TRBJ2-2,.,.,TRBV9,CASSVTVGQNTGELFF,TGTGCCAGCAGCGTAACCGTGGGACAGAACACCGGGGAGCTGTTTTTT
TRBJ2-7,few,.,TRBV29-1,CSVVNSYEQYF,TGCAGCGTTGTAAACTCCTACGAGCAGTACTTC
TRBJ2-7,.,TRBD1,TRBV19,CASNRAGGLHYEQYF,TGTGCCAGTAATCGGGCAGGGGGCCTCCACTACGAGCAGTACTTC
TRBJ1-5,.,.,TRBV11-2,CASSLDGALNQPQHF,TGTGCCAGCAGCTTAGATGGGGCTCTCAATCAGCCCCAGCATTTT
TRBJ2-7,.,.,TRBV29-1,CSVGQGSGEQYF,TGCAGCGTTGGCCAGGGGTCAGGCGAGCAGTACTTC
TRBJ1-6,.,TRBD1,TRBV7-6,CASSPRQGGRKNSPLHF,TGTGCCAGCAGCCCTCGACAGGGCGGACGGAAAAATTCACCCCTCCACTTT
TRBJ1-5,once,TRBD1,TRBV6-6,CASRQTGASNQPQHF,TGTGCCAGCAGACAAACAGGGGCTAGCAATCAGCCCCAGCATTTT
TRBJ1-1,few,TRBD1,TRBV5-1,CASSFWDRGNTEAFF,TGCGCCAGCAGCTTCTGGGACAGGGGGAACACTGAAGCTTTCTTT
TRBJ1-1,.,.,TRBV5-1,CASSPEGGNTEAFF,TGCGCCAGCAGCCCGGAAGGGGGGAACACTGAAGCTTTCTTT
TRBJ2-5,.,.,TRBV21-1,CASSKVMNSHQETQYF,TGTGCCAGCAGCAAAGTTATGAACAGCCACCAAGAGACCCAGTACTTC
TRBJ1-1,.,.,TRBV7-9,CASSLAPQGSTEAFF,TGTGCCAGCAGCTTAGCGCCCCAGGGGAGCACTGAAGCTTTCTTT
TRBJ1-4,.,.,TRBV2,CASSEFRVDEKLFF,TGTGCCAGCAGTGAATTCAGGGTCGATGAAAAACTGTTTTTT
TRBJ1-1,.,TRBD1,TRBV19,CASTVPGTEKNTEAFF,TGTGCCAGTACCGTCCCCGGGACAGAGAAAAACACTGAAGCTTTCTTT
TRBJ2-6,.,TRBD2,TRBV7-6,CASSLYAGAGANVLTF,TGTGCCAGCAGCTTATATGCGGGGGCTGGGGCCAACGTCCTGACTTTC
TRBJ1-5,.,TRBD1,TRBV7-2,CASSYQIWTGVGFGQPQHF,TGTGCCAGCAGTTACCAAATCTGGACAGGGGTCGGGTTCGGTCAGCCCCAGCATTTT